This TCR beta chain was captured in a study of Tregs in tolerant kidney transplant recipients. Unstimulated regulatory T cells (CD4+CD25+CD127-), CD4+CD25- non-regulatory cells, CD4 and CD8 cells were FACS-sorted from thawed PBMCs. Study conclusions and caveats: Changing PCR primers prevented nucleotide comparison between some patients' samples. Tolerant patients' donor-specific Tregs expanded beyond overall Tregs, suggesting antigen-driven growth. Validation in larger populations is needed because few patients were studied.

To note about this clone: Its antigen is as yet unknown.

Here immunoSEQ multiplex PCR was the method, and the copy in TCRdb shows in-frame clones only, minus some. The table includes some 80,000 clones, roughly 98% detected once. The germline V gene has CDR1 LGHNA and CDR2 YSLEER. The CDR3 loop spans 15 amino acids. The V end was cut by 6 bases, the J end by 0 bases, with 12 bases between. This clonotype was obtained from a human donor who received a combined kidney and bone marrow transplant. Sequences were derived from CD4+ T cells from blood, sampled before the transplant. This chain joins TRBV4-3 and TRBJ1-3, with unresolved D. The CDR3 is CASSHLPSSGNTIYF. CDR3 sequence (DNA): TGCGCCAGCAGTCACCTACCTAGCTCTGGAAACACCATATATTTT.